A single sample gave rise to the 16 T cell receptor beta chains below, sequenced in a study of OX40 agonist ivuxolimab in advanced cancers. Only in-frame clones appear in the TCRdb table, and some are missing; sequencing was by immunoSEQ multiplex PCR. This repertoire shows around 100,000 clones, about nine tenths found once; its top ten account for under 0.4%. Sequences were derived from CD4+ or CD8+ T cells sorted from blood, sampled in a trial of the OX40 agonist ivuxolimab. The receptors here all came from an adult with an advanced solid tumor such as melanoma, head and neck, liver or kidney cancer.

This clone has just one count. The chain uses TRBV28 and TRBJ1-5; D not certain. CDR3 length equals 15 residues. Germline V gene data show CDR1 as MDHEN and CDR2 as SYDVKM. Between the trimmed V and J ends, which lost 6 bases and 1 base, there was a span of 13 bases. The CDR3 DNA reads as TGTGCCAGCAGCCGGGCCGTTGGGAGCAATCAGCCCCAGCATTTT. Translated: CASSRAVGSNQPQHF. Based on the CDR3 plus reference TRBV28 and TRBJ1-5, the full variable domain is DVKVTQSSRYLVKRTGEKVFLECVQDMDHENMFWYRQDPGLGLRLIYFSYDVKMKEKGDIPEGYSVSREKKERFSLILESASTNQTSMYLCASSRAVGSNQPQHFGDGTRLSIL.

The chain combines TRBV21-1 with TRBJ2-1; the listed D gene, TRBD1, was not tested against the DNA. TRBV21-1 is annotated as a pseudogene. There are 13 residues in the CDR3. CDR3 DNA sequence: TGTGCCAGCGGGCTGGAAGAAAACAATGAGCAGTTCTTC. Amino acids: CASGLEENNEQFF.

The chain employs TRBV18 and TRBJ2-5; D not certain. The germline CDR1 and CDR2 sequences are KGHSH and LQKENI. Trimming left V 2 bases short and J 5 bases short, with 3 bases between. The CDR3 consists of 11 residues. This CDR3 reads CASSPRETQYF. CDR3 bases: TGTGCCAGCTCACCAAGGGAGACCCAGTACTTC.

The rearrangement uses TRBV28 and TRBJ2-5; D is undetermined. Germline V gene lookup returns CDR1 MDHEN and CDR2 SYDVKM. The germline V and J ends were trimmed by 6 bases and 2 bases, with 10 bases remaining between them. This CDR3 contains 13 residues. The DNA of the CDR3 is TGTGCCAGCAGCCCCGGACCGCAAGAGACCCAGTACTTC. This codes for CASSPGPQETQYF.

This clone was detected once. This sample also contains other DNA sequences that code for the same CDR3. This sequence joins TRBV7-2 and TRBJ2-5; D ambiguous. The germline gives CDR1 SGHTA, CDR2 FQGNSA. V shed 1 base and J shed 5 bases, with 8 bases lying between them. The CDR3 runs to 13 residues. The CDR3 DNA follows: TGTGCCAGCAGCTTAGAAGGTGGGGAGACCCAGTACTTC. Its protein is CASSLEGGETQYF.

V is TRBV4-2 and J is TRBJ2-1, with D possibly matching TRBD1 (6 bases). Trimming stripped 0 bases from V and 5 bases from J, with 8 bases between. This CDR3 has 14 amino acids. Germline CDR1 reads LGHNA; CDR2 reads YNFKEQ. CDR3 coding DNA: TGTGCCAGCAGCCAAGATAGGGGGAACAATGAGCAGTTCTTC. Translation gives CASSQDRGNNEQFF.

The rearrangement joins TRBV18 to TRBJ2-5; 7 bases line up with TRBD1. The junction had 6 bases not matched to a gene; V was cut back by 1 base and J by 4 bases. This CDR3 comprises 15 residues. CDR1 is KGHSH, CDR2 LQKENI, per germline. CDR3 DNA: TGTGCCAGCTCACCACTCGAGGGGGCCGGAGAGACCCAGTACTTC. Translated, it gives CASSPLEGAGETQYF.

V is TRBV7-3 and J is TRBJ2-1; perhaps TRBD2 as D (6 bases). CDR1 and CDR2 (germline): SGHTA, FQGTGA. V shed 3 bases and J shed 8 bases, with 11 bases lying between them. The CDR3 is made up of 13 amino acids. The CDR3 loop is CASSFRERDEQFF. CDR3 nucleotides: TGTGCCAGCAGCTTTCGGGAGAGGGATGAGCAGTTCTTC. The variable domain in full, completed from reference TRBV7-3 and TRBJ2-1, reads GAGVSQTPSNKVTEKGKYVELRCDPISGHTALYWYRQSLGQGPEFLIYFQGTGAADDSGLPNDRFFAVRPEGSVSTLKIQRTERGDSAVYLCASSFRERDEQFFGPGTRLTVL.

The chain carries TRBV18 and TRBJ2-2; TRBD1 or TRBD2 may be the D gene (5 bases each). V was clipped by 3 bases and J by 4 bases, with 9 bases between them. The CDR3 extends over 14 amino acids. Looked up from germline, CDR1 is KGHSH and CDR2 is LQKENI. CDR3: CASSPRDLTGELFF. Here the CDR3 DNA reads TGTGCCAGCTCACCCAGGGACCTCACCGGGGAGCTGTTTTTT.

The chain combines TRBV5-1 with TRBJ2-1, with 10 bases that match TRBD2. Germline-derived CDR1 and CDR2 are SGHRS and YFSETQ. Unmatched junction bases numbered 1, after V lost 4 bases and J lost 0 bases. The length of the CDR3 is 15 residues. The CDR3 is CASSTSGISYNEQFF. CDR3 DNA sequence: TGCGCCAGCAGCACTAGCGGGATCTCCTACAATGAGCAGTTCTTC.

V gene TRBV7-6 combines with J gene TRBJ1-1; D is unclear. The CDR3 sequence is 11 residues long. V lost 4 bases and J lost 6, with 6 bases in between. The germline CDR1 and CDR2 sequences are SGHVS and FNYEAQ. The CDR3 region is CASSSGSEAFF. CDR3 nucleotides: TGTGCCAGCAGCTCAGGATCTGAAGCTTTCTTT.

This clone appeared once. V usage is TRBV11-1 and J usage is TRBJ2-1, with TRBD2 matching over 8 bases. Germline V CDR1 and CDR2: SGHAT, FQDESV (reference sequence). This CDR3 is built from 19 residues. Trimming took 2 bases from V and 7 from J; bases not matched to a gene: 19. In DNA form, the CDR3 reads TGTGCCAGCAGCTTAAAGTTGTCTAGCGGGCTCCCGGGATCAAATGAGCAGTTCTTC. The encoded protein is CASSLKLSSGLPGSNEQFF.

V and J are TRBV7-2 and TRBJ2-2; D is perhaps TRBD1 or TRBD2 (6 bases each). The V gene's germline CDR1 is SGHTA and CDR2 FQGNSA. V lost 0 bases and J 0 bases, leaving 8 bases between the germline ends. The CDR3 loop spans 16 amino acids. CDR3 region: CASSLAGGANTGELFF. The CDR3 DNA reads TGTGCCAGCAGCTTAGCGGGGGGCGCGAACACCGGGGAGCTGTTTTTT.

The chain recombines TRBV5-1 with TRBJ2-3; D is unclear. This CDR3 region has 14 residues. The germline V gene encodes CDR1 SGHRS and CDR2 YFSETQ. The germline V and J ends were trimmed by 3 bases and 1 base, with 9 bases remaining between them. CDR3 region: CASSSPKGTDTQYF. For the CDR3, the DNA is TGCGCCAGCAGCTCGCCGAAGGGCACAGATACGCAGTATTTT.

The sample holds one count of this clone. The V call is TRBV6-6, the J call TRBJ2-1; D ambiguous. This CDR3 spans 15 amino acids. Germline loops: CDR1 MNHNY, CDR2 SVGAGI (reference sequence). Trimming took off 2 bases at V and 2 bases at J, with 10 bases between the two ends. CDR3 sequence reads: CASSYRLDAYNEQFF. CDR3 in DNA: TGTGCCAGCAGTTACAGGCTAGACGCCTACAATGAGCAGTTCTTC.

CDR3 sequence (DNA): TGTGCCAGCAGCTTACCGTTACGTTACAGGCGCTCCTACAATGAGCAGTTCTTC. Its protein product is CASSLPLRYRRSYNEQFF. V and J are TRBV7-8 and TRBJ2-1; D perhaps matches TRBD1 (5 bases). The germline V and J ends were trimmed by 2 bases and 0 bases, with 17 bases remaining between them. Germline assignment: CDR1 SGHVS and CDR2 FQNEAQ. This CDR3 comprises 18 residues.